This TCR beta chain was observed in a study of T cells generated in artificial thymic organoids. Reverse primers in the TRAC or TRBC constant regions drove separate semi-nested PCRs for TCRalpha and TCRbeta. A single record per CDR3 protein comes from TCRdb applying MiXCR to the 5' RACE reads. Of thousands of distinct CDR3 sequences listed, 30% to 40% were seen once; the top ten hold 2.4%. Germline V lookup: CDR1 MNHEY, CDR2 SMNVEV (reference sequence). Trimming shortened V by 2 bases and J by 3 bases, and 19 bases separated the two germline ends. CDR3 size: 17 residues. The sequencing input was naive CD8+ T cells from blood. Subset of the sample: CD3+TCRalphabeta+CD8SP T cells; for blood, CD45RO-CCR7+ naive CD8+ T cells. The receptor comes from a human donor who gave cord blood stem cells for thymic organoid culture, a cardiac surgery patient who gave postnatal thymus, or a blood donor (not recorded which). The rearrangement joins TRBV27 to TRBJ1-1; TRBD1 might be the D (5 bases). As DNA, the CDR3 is TGTGCCAGCAGTTTAGTACGCGGGGACGGCGGGGACACTGAAGCTTTCTTT. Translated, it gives CASSLVRGDGGDTEAFF.